Listed here are 8 T cell receptor beta chains from one sample, sequenced in a study of Graves' ophthalmopathy and Graves' hyperthyroidism. The authors amplified TCR beta CDR3 regions from RNA transcripts. First-round RT-PCR with HTBI primers preceded a second-round multiplex PCR. TCRdb ran MiXCR on the multiplex PCR reads and lists one entry per CDR3 protein. Altogether around 1.1 million distinct CDR3 sequences are present, less than 45% being singletons, with the ten largest covering around 10%. Sequencing input: peripheral blood or thyroid tissue (not recorded which). These receptors were collected from an adult man with Graves' hyperthyroidism.

This clonotype was observed a few times. The chain recombines TRBV25-1 with TRBJ2-6; D is unresolved. Germline loops: CDR1 MGHDK, CDR2 SYGVNS. V lost 5 bases and J lost 4, with 21 bases in between. The CDR3 runs to 18 residues. This CDR3 is CASSSGVSLVVGANVLTF. In DNA, the CDR3 is TGTGCCAGCAGTTCCGGTGTCAGCTTAGTAGTGGGGGCCAACGTCCTGACTTTC.

As for this clonotype: One base away lies a much larger clone, so this may be a sequencing read error. V is TRBV24-1 and J is TRBJ2-6, with 7 positions matching TRBD1. CDR1 and CDR2 from the germline V gene are KGHDR and SFDVKD. This CDR3 has 18 residues. Germline trimming cut 2 bases from V and 0 bases from J; bases unmatched to any gene: 6. The chain's CDR3 is CATSDSRQGGSGANVLTF. CDR3 in DNA: TGTGCCACCAGTGATTCCCGACAGGGTGGCTCTGGGGCCAACGTCCTGACTTTC.

Turning to this clonotype: The junction shows a germline mismatch at one end, possibly a read error. CDR3 amino acids: CASGLVLTGELFF. The CDR3 DNA reads TGCGCCAGCGGCTTGGTTCTGACCGGGGAGCTGTTTTTT. V is TRBV5-1 and J is TRBJ2-2; D gene ambiguous. The CDR3 totals 13 residues. CDR1 and CDR2 (germline): SGHRS, YFSETQ.

This clonotype was observed at least ten times. The chain links TRBV7-9 to TRBJ1-1; no clear D. The CDR3 contains 16 residues. The germline V gene encodes CDR1 SEHNR and CDR2 FQNEAQ (reference sequence). With 0 bases removed from V and 0 bases from J, the gap between germline ends came to 11 bases. The DNA for the CDR3 is TGTGCCAGCAGCTTAGCGGACGGAGGGATGAACACTGAAGCTTTCTTT. This encodes CASSLADGGMNTEAFF. Based on the CDR3 plus reference TRBV7-9 and TRBJ1-1, the full variable domain is DTGVSQNPRHKITKRGQNVTFRCDPISEHNRLYWYRQTLGQGPEFLTYFQNEAQLEKSRLLSDRFSAERPKGSFSTLEIQRTEQGDSAMYLCASSLADGGMNTEAFFGQGTRLTVV.

The rearrangement joins TRBV5-6 to TRBJ2-6; D not certain. CDR3 length: 14 amino acids. V shed 2 bases and J shed 4 bases, with 7 bases lying between them. Germline V gene lookup returns CDR1 SGHDT and CDR2 YYEEEE. The CDR3 sequence is CASSLNEGANVLTF. CDR3 sequence (DNA): TGTGCCAGCAGCTTAAATGAAGGGGCCAACGTCCTGACTTTC.

CDR3 bases: TGCGCCAGCAGTTACTCTCGTACTGGGGATTTCTTT. It codes for CASSYSRTGDFF. The chain recombines TRBV10-2 with TRBJ1-1; no firm D call. The V end lost 5 bases, the J end lost 13 bases, and 17 bases lay between the germline ends. Germline V gene lookup returns CDR1 WSHSY and CDR2 SAAADI. The CDR3 length is 12 residues.

This clonotype was detected many times. The rearrangement links TRBV7-3 to TRBJ1-1; D perhaps matches TRBD1 (5 bases). CDR1 SGHTA and CDR2 FQGTGA come from the germline V gene. With 1 base removed from V and 6 bases from J, the gap between germline ends came to 9 bases. This CDR3 region has 13 residues. The CDR3 bases are TGTGCCAGCAGCTTAATTCCCAGGGCTGAAGCTTTCTTT. Translated, it gives CASSLIPRAEAFF.

The J gene is TRBJ1-4, the V gene TRBV11-2; 9 positions agree with TRBD1. The CDR3 has 18 amino acids. V shed 6 bases, J shed 0 bases, and the junction held 11 bases outside the gene matches. The germline V gene encodes CDR1 SGHAT and CDR2 FQNNGV. CDR3 in amino acids: CASRIAGTGKTTNEKLFF. In nucleotides, the CDR3 is TGTGCCAGCAGAATTGCCGGGACAGGGAAGACAACTAATGAAAAACTGTTTTTT.